A few counts support the clone carrying this T cell receptor beta chain. Its matching antigen is unknown. The data derive from a study of CD8 T cells in ankylosing spondylitis. Study-wide points: Roughly eight highly homologous variants made up a TCR beta motif, and this motif appeared characteristic of ankylosing spondylitis blood. In reactive arthritis synovial fluid and blood, some motif variants had been reported before. Significantly higher representation of disease-linked clones was reported for matched ankylosing spondylitis synovial fluid.

MiXCR, run by TCRdb on the 5' RACE reads, gives a single entry per CDR3 protein. Altogether fewer than 550,000 distinct CDR3 sequences are present, 5.3% being singletons, with the ten largest covering 3% to 4%. The sample taken for sequencing was blood, either unsorted or a sorted T cell fraction (not recorded which). This TCR came from a male donor with ankylosing spondylitis.

CDR3 in amino acids: CATSDPSAGIQETQYF. The CDR3 coding sequence is TGTGCCACCAGCGATCCTAGCGCCGGAATACAAGAGACCCAGTACTTC. The V call is TRBV24-1, the J call TRBJ2-5; D possibly corresponds to TRBD2 (6 bases). The CDR3 is made up of 16 amino acids. Looked up from germline, CDR1 is KGHDR and CDR2 is SFDVKD. Trimming pared 7 bases from V and 2 bases from J, leaving 19 bases between.